Below are 6 T cell receptor beta chains sequenced from a single sample in a study of monozygotic twins with cystic fibrosis. Profiled with immunoSEQ multiplex PCR; TCRdb holds only in-frame clones, not every one. The table shows about 1,000 clones, with just over 90% occurring only once. The sample comprised blood. The receptors derive from a boy younger than 18 with cystic fibrosis.

V and J are TRBV28 and TRBJ2-5; D remains ambiguous. Germline CDR1 MDHEN, CDR2 SYDVKM. The CDR3 consists of 11 residues. The V end was cut by 6 bases, the J end by 9 bases, with 11 bases between. The CDR3 loop is CASSRAPPQYF. The CDR3 nucleotides are TGTGCCAGCAGCCGCGCCCCGCCCCAGTACTTC.

This chain links TRBV15 with TRBJ2-2; perhaps TRBD2 as D (5 bases). CDR1 and CDR2 from the germline V gene are LNHNV and YYDKDF (reference sequence). V was shortened by 3 bases and J by 4 bases, with 12 bases between the two germline ends. The CDR3 length is 15 residues. CDR3 DNA: TGTGCCACCAGCAGGCGGGTCGAACTCACCGGGGAGCTGTTTTTT. It encodes CATSRRVELTGELFF.

This clone was seen more than once but under ten times. This chain links TRBV6-5 with TRBJ1-1; no definite D call. Trimming took off 5 bases at V and 1 base at J, with 11 bases between the two ends. CDR1 MNHEY and CDR2 SVGAGI come from the germline V gene. The CDR3 is 14 amino acids. The DNA of the CDR3 is TGTGCCAGCAGTCAAGGGCCCCAGAACACTGAAGCTTTCTTT. Encoded protein: CASSQGPQNTEAFF.

The V call is TRBV30, the J call TRBJ2-1; 7 bases are shared with TRBD2. This CDR3 spans 15 amino acids. Germline values: CDR1 GTSNPN, CDR2 SVGIG (reference sequence). Unmatched junction bases numbered 9, after V lost 2 bases and J lost 5 bases. The CDR3 here is CAWSIGGAGDNEQFF. In DNA form, the CDR3 reads TGTGCCTGGAGTATCGGCGGTGCGGGGGACAATGAGCAGTTCTTC.

The rearrangement links TRBV6-6 to TRBJ2-5; D is unclear. Trimming removed 5 bases at V and 3 bases at J, with 13 bases between. Germline V gives CDR1 MNHNY, CDR2 SVGAGI (reference sequence). CDR3 length equals 14 residues. The CDR3 region has the DNA TGTGCCAGCAGTCGCCTTAGGCAGGAAGAGACCCAGTACTTC. It specifies CASSRLRQEETQYF.

The chain recombines TRBV11-2 with TRBJ2-2; D not resolved. Germline V gene lookup returns CDR1 SGHAT and CDR2 FQNNGV. This CDR3 contains 16 residues. The germline V and J ends were trimmed by 3 bases and 0 bases, with 11 bases remaining between them. CDR3 protein: CASSFTAFANTGELFF. The CDR3 DNA is TGTGCCAGCAGCTTCACTGCCTTCGCGAACACCGGGGAGCTGTTTTTT.